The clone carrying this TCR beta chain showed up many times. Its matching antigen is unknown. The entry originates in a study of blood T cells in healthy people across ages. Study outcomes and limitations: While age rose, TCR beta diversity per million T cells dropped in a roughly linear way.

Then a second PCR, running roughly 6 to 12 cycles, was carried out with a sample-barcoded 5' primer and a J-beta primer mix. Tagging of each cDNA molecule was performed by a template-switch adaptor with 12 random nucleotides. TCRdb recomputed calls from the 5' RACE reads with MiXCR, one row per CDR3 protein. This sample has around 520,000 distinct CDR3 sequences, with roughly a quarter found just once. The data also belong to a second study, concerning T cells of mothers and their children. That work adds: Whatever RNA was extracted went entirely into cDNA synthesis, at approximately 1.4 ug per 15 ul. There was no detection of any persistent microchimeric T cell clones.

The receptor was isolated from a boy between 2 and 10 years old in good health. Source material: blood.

The CDR3, as DNA: TGTGCCATCAGTGAGTCGTCGGGGTACGGCCTAGAGGGCTACACCTTC. It is translated as CAISESSGYGLEGYTF. The rearrangement uses TRBV10-3 and TRBJ1-2, with no clear D. CDR1 is ENHRY and CDR2 is SYGVKD in the germline V gene. The CDR3 runs to 16 residues. V lost 0 bases and J lost 8, with 19 bases in between.